The clone carrying this T cell receptor (beta chain) was counted between two and nine times. Germline values: CDR1 LGHDT, CDR2 YNNKEL (reference sequence). V shed 0 bases and J 1 base; nucleotides not matched to a gene: 14. CDR3 length: 20 residues. This sample is drawn from a study of blood T cell repertoires in COVID-19. About the research overall: The analysed material was cDNA or gDNA that came from T cells, B-cell-depleted T cells, or PBMCs.

Study processing details: How many nucleated cells were present was estimated from reference gene primer amplification. Assay used: immunoSEQ multiplex PCR; TCRdb lists only in-frame clones, some missing. V and J calls and clone size are those listed in that table; D and trimming were worked out from the DNA. The table has 65,000 to 70,000 clones, less than 85% seen once. This TCR came from a man older than 75 with active COVID-19. The sequenced sample consisted of peripheral blood. The chain has TRBV3-1 (or the pseudogene TRBV3-2) and TRBJ1-3, with 8 bases aligning to TRBD1. The chain's CDR3 is CASSQDKTGVGSGSGNTIYF. CDR3 DNA sequence: TGTGCCAGCAGCCAAGATAAGACAGGGGTTGGGTCCGGATCTGGAAACACCATATATTTT.